The 26 T cell receptor beta chains below come from one sample, sequenced in a study of beta chain features in type 1 diabetes. Every bit of the isolated RNA underwent reverse transcription, so sequencing read expressed TCRB transcripts. The protocol was immunoSEQ multiplex PCR, while the TCRdb copy is restricted to in-frame clones and leaves out a portion. The table includes 250,000 to 350,000 clones, 12% to 15% detected once. Sequencing used central memory CD4+ T cells from blood. The receptor set was obtained from a man aged 25 to 40 in good health.

This clone was picked up a small number of times. This sequence joins TRBV29-1 and TRBJ1-2; D ambiguous. Germline CDR1 SQVTM, CDR2 ANQGSEA. The CDR3 runs 13 residues. V lost 6 bases and J 7 bases, leaving 18 bases between the germline ends. The CDR3 is CSVLTAGARGYTF. For the CDR3, the DNA is TGCAGCGTACTCACCGCGGGTGCTCGTGGCTACACCTTC.

This clone was counted only a few times. This sequence joins TRBV5-6 and TRBJ2-2, with D unclear. This CDR3 has 14 residues. V lost 0 bases and J 7 bases, leaving 10 bases between the germline ends. Germline V gives CDR1 SGHDT, CDR2 YYEEEE. CDR3 region: CASSLGHANGELFF. The CDR3 nucleotides are TGTGCCAGCAGCTTGGGGCACGCCAACGGGGAGCTGTTTTTT.

This clone was counted many times. The chain carries TRBV7-9 and TRBJ1-2; 8 bases are shared with TRBD1. CDR3 length equals 13 residues. Per the germline V gene, CDR1 is SEHNR and CDR2 is FQNEAQ (reference sequence). V shed 5 bases, J shed 8 bases, and the junction held 7 bases outside the gene matches. The CDR3 bases are TGTGCCAGCAGCCTAGGACAGGGATCGGGCTACACCTTC. Translated, it gives CASSLGQGSGYTF.

As for this clone: The same CDR3 can be traced to other DNA sequences in this sample. The chain links TRBV2 to TRBJ1-1; no definite D call. Trimming removed 8 bases from V and 0 bases from J, with 7 bases in between. This CDR3 comprises 12 residues. Germline CDR1 and CDR2: SNHLY and FYNNEI. In DNA, the CDR3 is TGTGCCAGCGTAGGGATGAACACTGAAGCTTTCTTT. Encoded protein: CASVGMNTEAFF.

This clone was recorded a few times. The chain combines TRBV19 with TRBJ1-1, with D possibly being TRBD1 (6 bases). Germline assignment: CDR1 LNHDA and CDR2 SQIVND (reference sequence). This CDR3 has 15 amino acids. V gave up 5 bases and J gave up 0 bases, with 13 bases separating them. This chain's CDR3 is CASSPTGQMNTEAFF. The CDR3 region has the DNA TGTGCCAGTAGTCCGACTGGACAGATGAACACTGAAGCTTTCTTT.

Worth noting for this clone: Other DNA sequences in this specimen translate into the identical CDR3. This chain uses TRBV7-2 with TRBJ2-3; no firm D call. CDR3 length: 14 amino acids. Trimming took off 2 bases at V and 0 bases at J, with 6 bases between the two ends. Germline CDR1 is SGHTA and CDR2 is FQGNSA. The CDR3 reads CASSLSASTDTQYF. In nucleotides, the CDR3 is TGTGCCAGCAGCTTATCTGCAAGCACAGATACGCAGTATTTT.

The chain carries TRBV5-4 and TRBJ2-1, with D possibly being TRBD1 or TRBD2 (5 bases each). Germline V gene sequence: CDR1 SGHNT, CDR2 YYREEE (reference sequence). Trimming pared 4 bases from V and 13 bases from J, leaving 15 bases between. This CDR3 is built from 12 residues. The CDR3 sequence is CASSKGTVVQFF. As DNA, the CDR3 is TGTGCCAGCAGCAAGGGGACCGTAGTCCAGTTCTTC. Full variable domain (outside the CDR3, taken from reference TRBV5-4 and TRBJ2-1): ETGVTQSPTHLIKTRGQQVTLRCSSQSGHNTVSWYQQALGQGPQFIFQYYREEENGRGNFPPRFSGLQFPNYSSELNVNALELDDSALYLCASSKGTVVQFFGPGTRLTVL.

This clone was recorded many times. The chain recombines TRBV18 with TRBJ1-4; TRBD1 matches 10 bases. The CDR3 sequence is 17 residues long. In germline, CDR1 is KGHSH, CDR2 LQKENI. V was clipped by 2 bases and J by 7 bases; unmatched bases: 10. CDR3 in DNA: TGTGCCAGCTCACCATCCCTTTCGAGGACAGGGGGTGAAAAACTGTTTTTT. Protein product: CASSPSLSRTGGEKLFF.

This clone was observed at least ten times. The chain uses TRBV10-3 and TRBJ2-1, with TRBD2 identical over 10 bases. Germline CDR1 reads ENHRY; CDR2 reads SYGVKD. The CDR3 consists of 13 residues. Trimming at V came to 8 bases and at J to 7 bases, leaving 5 bases not matched to a gene. The CDR3 region is CAILAGAGNEQFF. The CDR3 nucleotides read TGTGCCATCCTAGCGGGAGCGGGTAATGAGCAGTTCTTC.

This clone was counted at least ten times. V usage is TRBV4-1 and J usage is TRBJ2-2, with D possibly being TRBD1 or TRBD2 (5 bases each). The length of the CDR3 is 17 residues. The V and J ends lost 1 base and 5 bases respectively, with 17 bases between them. Germline V lookup: CDR1 MGHRA, CDR2 YSYEKL. CDR3 protein: CASSQAGSRALTGELFF. The CDR3 coding sequence is TGCGCCAGCAGCCAAGCGGGGAGCAGGGCATTGACCGGGGAGCTGTTTTTT.

The table lists this clone with a few counts. This sequence joins TRBV4-3 and TRBJ2-1, with D unresolved. The germline V gene has CDR1 LGHNA and CDR2 YSLEER. V lost 1 base, J lost 10 bases, and 14 bases lay in between. The CDR3 has 14 residues. The CDR3 region has the DNA TGCGCCAGCAGCCAAGGTCAAGGGAAGAGGGAGCAGTTCTTC. Protein: CASSQGQGKREQFF.

This clone came up a few times. The chain uses TRBV5-4 and TRBJ1-5, with a possible D match to TRBD1 (6 bases). CDR3 length: 14 amino acids. Germline CDR1 SGHNT, CDR2 YYREEE (reference sequence). Trimming shortened V by 4 bases and J by 4 bases, and 12 bases separated the two germline ends. This chain's CDR3 is CASSNRDENQPQHF. The CDR3, as DNA: TGTGCCAGCAGCAACAGGGATGAGAATCAGCCCCAGCATTTT.

This clone is a singleton in its sample. The rearrangement joins TRBV11-2 to TRBJ2-7, with 9 bases lining up with TRBD1. The CDR3 is made up of 12 amino acids. The V gene's germline CDR1 is SGHAT and CDR2 FQNNGV. V lost 8 bases and J lost 2; bases outside the gene matches: 1. The CDR3 reads CASGQGPYEQYV. The CDR3 bases are TGTGCCAGCGGACAGGGGCCCTACGAGCAGTACGTC.

The rearrangement links TRBV4-3 to TRBJ1-2; D perhaps matches TRBD1 (5 bases). The CDR3 consists of 14 residues. V lost 3 bases to trimming and J lost 5 bases, with 13 bases between them. Germline-derived CDR1 and CDR2 are LGHNA and YSLEER. As DNA, the CDR3 is TGCGCCAGCAGCCAGCCCGGGACGGGATATGGCTACACCTTC. It encodes CASSQPGTGYGYTF.

Only a few counts were recorded for this clone. The gene calls are TRBV6-5 and TRBJ1-1; TRBD1 is a possible D gene (6 bases). Germline lookup yields CDR1 MNHEY and CDR2 SVGAGI. CDR3 length: 13 amino acids. Trimming left V 0 bases short and J 4 bases short, with 6 bases between. CDR3 loop: CASSYSGGTEAFF. Here the CDR3 DNA reads TGTGCCAGCAGTTACTCAGGGGGCACTGAAGCTTTCTTT.

The chain recombines TRBV11-2 with TRBJ2-7; 10 nucleotides match TRBD1. Germline CDR1 is SGHAT and CDR2 is FQNNGV. The CDR3 spans 16 residues. With 5 bases clipped from V and 2 bases from J, the junction kept 9 bases outside the gene matches. The CDR3 sequence is CASSPRRDRGPYEQYF. In DNA, the CDR3 is TGTGCCAGCAGCCCCCGCCGGGACAGGGGACCCTACGAGCAGTACTTC.

The table lists this clone with a few counts. The chain carries TRBV7-9 and TRBJ2-5; D unresolved. Germline-derived CDR1 and CDR2 are SEHNR and FQNEAQ (reference sequence). The CDR3 spans 12 residues. Trimming took 3 bases from V and 5 from J, leaving 7 bases between them. As DNA, the CDR3 is TGTGCCAGCAGCTTCGGAGTTGAGACCCAGTACTTC. Translated: CASSFGVETQYF.

This clone was detected only a few times. This chain joins TRBV21-1 and TRBJ1-1. TRBV21-1 is assigned pseudogene status. This CDR3 is built from 17 residues. The CDR3 DNA reads TGTGCCAGCAGCTCAATAGTGGTCGGCGGCTGGAACACTGAAGCTTTCTTT. It translates to CASSSIVVGGWNTEAFF.

As concerns this clone: A far larger clone differs by one base, so this is likely a read error. The identical CDR3 is also encoded by other nucleotide sequences in the sample. This chain uses TRBV4-1 with TRBJ1-1; no definite D call. Germline CDR1 reads MGHRA; CDR2 reads YSYEKL. The CDR3 runs 16 residues. V gave up 0 bases and J gave up 0 bases, with 11 bases separating them. CDR3 region: CASSQDPGRLNTEAFF. The CDR3 coding sequence is TGCGCCAGCAGCCAAGACCCTGGTAGGCTGAACACTGAAGCTTTCTTT.

This clone came up a few times. The DNA of the CDR3 is TGTGCCAGCAGGGGACAGGTTCAAGAGACCCAGTACTTC. Its translation: CASRGQVQETQYF. The rearrangement links TRBV11-2 to TRBJ2-5, with 8 bases that match TRBD1. With V trimmed by 6 bases and J by 2 bases, 2 bases remained unmatched. The germline gives CDR1 SGHAT, CDR2 FQNNGV. CDR3 length: 13 residues. The full variable domain, in which reference TRBV11-2 and TRBJ2-5 provide the parts outside the CDR3, is EAGVAQSPRYKIIEKRQSVAFWCNPISGHATLYWYQQILGQGPKLLIQFQNNGVVDDSQLPKDRFSAERLKGVDSTLKIQPAKLEDSAVYLCASRGQVQETQYFGPGTRLLVL.

The chain uses TRBV14 and TRBJ1-2, with D possibly TRBD1 on 5 matching bases. Germline V gene sequence: CDR1 SGHDN, CDR2 FVKESK. V lost 6 bases and J 0 bases, leaving 17 bases between the germline ends. This CDR3 contains 16 residues. CDR3 sequence: CASRKGTGPANYGYTF. The CDR3 bases are TGTGCCAGCAGGAAGGGAACAGGACCAGCTAACTATGGCTACACCTTC.

This clone was seen a few times. CDR3 protein: CASSLTSSETQYF. CDR3 bases: TGTGCCAGCAGCTTGACCTCGTCGGAGACCCAGTACTTC. V usage is TRBV7-6 and J usage is TRBJ2-5; D gene unclear. The V gene's germline CDR1 is SGHVS and CDR2 FNYEAQ. The CDR3 is 13 residues long. With 3 bases removed from V and 5 bases from J, the gap between germline ends came to 10 bases.

This clone was detected only a few times. The chain couples TRBV15 to TRBJ2-3; D not resolved. The CDR3 extends over 14 amino acids. V was pared by 0 bases and J by 3 bases, with 7 bases between. Germline CDR1 LNHNV, CDR2 YYDKDF (reference sequence). Here the CDR3 DNA reads TGTGCCACCAGCAGAGATTTGGTGACAGATACGCAGTATTTT. Translating gives CATSRDLVTDTQYF.

In this sample, this clone turned up a few times. The V gene is TRBV10-3, the J gene TRBJ2-7, with 9 nucleotides matching TRBD1. The germline V gene has CDR1 ENHRY and CDR2 SYGVKD. Unmatched junction bases numbered 20, after V lost 8 bases and J lost 3 bases. This CDR3 has 18 amino acids. CDR3 sequence: CAIYNPGQGLKSYYEQYV. DNA of the CDR3: TGTGCCATCTATAACCCGGGACAGGGCTTGAAATCCTACTACGAGCAGTACGTC.

This clone was observed a handful of times. The rearrangement links TRBV7-2 to TRBJ2-5; D is unclear. Per germline, CDR1 SGHTA and CDR2 FQGNSA. There are 14 residues in the CDR3. Trimming left V 1 base short and J 2 bases short, with 8 bases between. The CDR3 sequence is CASSLGLTQETQYF. CDR3 DNA: TGTGCCAGCAGCTTAGGGCTGACGCAAGAGACCCAGTACTTC.

The chain couples TRBV7-3 to TRBJ1-3; D remains ambiguous. CDR1 SGHTA and CDR2 FQGTGA come from the germline V gene. V shed 2 bases and J shed 0 bases, with 5 bases lying between them. This CDR3 has 14 residues. The CDR3 DNA sequence: TGTGCCAGCAGCTTATCGGCCTCTGGAAACACCATATATTTT. Amino acid sequence: CASSLSASGNTIYF.